These 26 T cell receptor beta chains were all obtained from the same sample, sequenced in a study of CD8+CD57+ T cells in acquired aplastic anemia. TCR beta VDJ combinations and CDR3 sequences were profiled from genomic DNA. Using its own MiXCR run on the reads, TCRdb lists one record per CDR3 protein. Found here are approximately 190,000 distinct CDR3 sequences, more than 45% of them singletons; the top ten hold around 9.7%. Flow cytometry had shown expanded CD8+CD57+ cells in the patients chosen for sequencing. What was sequenced was sorted CD4+, CD8+, or CD8+CD57+ T cells (not recorded which) from PBMCs. These receptors all come from a human donor with aplastic anemia.

As for this clonotype: A much larger clone differs from this one at a single base, so this may be a read error. This sequence joins TRBV4-1 and TRBJ1-6, with D maybe TRBD1 (6 bases). Trimming pared 4 bases from V and 7 bases from J, leaving 20 bases between. The CDR3 length is 17 residues. CDR1 and CDR2 (germline): MGHRA, YSYEKL. Here the CDR3 DNA reads TGCGCCAGCAGCCGACCCCCTTATGGAAGGGGGAATTCACCCCTCCACTTT. The encoded protein is CASSRPPYGRGNSPLHF.

This chain joins TRBV15 and TRBJ2-5; 9 bases agree with TRBD1. The ends lost 2 bases at V and 4 bases at J; junction bases unmatched: 2. The CDR3 has 14 residues. From germline, CDR1 is LNHNV and CDR2 YYDKDF (reference sequence). The CDR3 region is CATSRNRGPETQYF. The CDR3 nucleotides are TGTGCCACCAGCAGAAACAGGGGGCCAGAGACCCAGTACTTC.

The gene calls are TRBV5-4 and TRBJ2-1; possibly TRBD1 for D (5 bases). Trimming took 2 bases from V and 6 from J, leaving 9 bases between them. CDR1 is SGHNT and CDR2 is YYREEE in the germline V gene (reference sequence). The CDR3 runs to 13 residues. The CDR3 protein is CASSFVGVNEQFF. The DNA for the CDR3 is TGTGCCAGCAGCTTTGTAGGGGTCAATGAGCAGTTCTTC.

This clonotype was observed at least ten times. The chain carries TRBV10-1 and TRBJ2-7; TRBD2 matches at 7 bases. Germline CDR1 reads WNHNN; CDR2 reads SYGVQD (reference sequence). This CDR3 has 16 amino acids. V lost 5 bases and J lost 3; bases outside the gene matches: 13. Here the CDR3 DNA reads TGCGCCAGCAGTACCGGGACTACAAACGGGGGCTACGAGCAGTACTTC. It encodes CASSTGTTNGGYEQYF.

This clonotype was recorded only once. This sequence joins TRBV12-3 or TRBV12-4 and TRBJ2-5, with 7 nucleotides matching TRBD1. The J call could be wrong; TRBJ2-7 is a better fit for the DNA end. The CDR3 extends over 16 amino acids. CDR3 in amino acids: CASSVRTGRTSYEQYF. The DNA for the CDR3 is TGTGCCAGCAGTGTGAGGACAGGCAGAACTTCCTACGAGCAGTACTTC.

This clonotype showed up many times. It is likely a read error, because the conserved phenylalanine at the end of the CDR3 is missing. The DNA is omitted, as the CDR3 cannot be located on it reliably, and the CDR3 follows TCRdb's listing. The rearrangement joins TRBV5-1 to TRBJ2-7; the table gives TRBD1 as D, unverified against the DNA. The CDR3 sequence runs 13 residues, both termini included. In germline, CDR1 is SGHRS, CDR2 YFSETQ. The CDR3: CASSLDSRQVRFL.

This chain joins TRBV6-6 and TRBJ1-3; D possibly corresponds to TRBD1 (5 bases). This CDR3 is 16 amino acids long. V lost 7 bases and J lost 0, with 16 bases in between. Germline V gives CDR1 MNHNY, CDR2 SVGAGI (reference sequence). For the CDR3, the DNA is TGTGCCAGCATCAACATGGGACTCCACTCTGGAAACACCATATATTTT. Residues: CASINMGLHSGNTIYF.

This clonotype was counted a single time. The chain couples TRBV2 to TRBJ2-1; 8 nucleotides line up with TRBD2. This CDR3 has 16 amino acids. V shed 4 bases, J shed 0 bases, and the junction held 5 bases outside the gene matches. From germline, CDR1 is SNHLY and CDR2 FYNNEI. The CDR3 region is CASSGTSGSSYNEQFF. Here the CDR3 DNA reads TGTGCCAGCAGTGGAACTAGCGGAAGCTCCTACAATGAGCAGTTCTTC.

This clonotype was seen many times. The chain couples TRBV11-2 to TRBJ2-3; 9 bases map to TRBD2. This CDR3 contains 17 residues. After removal of 4 bases from V and 2 bases from J, the junction contained 10 bases not matched to a gene. The germline CDR1 and CDR2 sequences are SGHAT and FQNNGV. The CDR3 reads CASSSGLAPTFTDTQYF. The CDR3 DNA sequence: TGTGCCAGCAGCTCCGGACTAGCGCCTACATTCACAGATACGCAGTATTTT.

This clonotype was seen ten or more times. The chain employs TRBV19 and TRBJ1-5, with a tentative D call TRBD1 (5 bases). The V end lost 6 bases, the J end lost 1 base, and 22 bases lay between the germline ends. Germline CDR1 is LNHDA and CDR2 is SQIVND (reference sequence). The CDR3 is 18 residues long. DNA of the CDR3: TGTGCCAGTAGCACCGGGACGGCGGGGCTGGGGAGCAATCAGCCCCAGCATTTT. Its protein product is CASSTGTAGLGSNQPQHF.

The chain carries TRBV29-1 and TRBJ1-6, with D perhaps matching TRBD1 (6 bases). V lost 8 bases and J lost 5, with 22 bases in between. Germline CDR1 is SQVTM and CDR2 is ANQGSEA. The CDR3 has 16 residues. DNA of the CDR3: TGCAGCCAAGAACACCCCCCGGGACATCATAATTCACCCCTCCACTTT. This gives the protein CSQEHPPGHHNSPLHF.

This clonotype was recorded only once. This rearrangement joins TRBV2 to TRBJ1-6; TRBD1 is a possible D gene (5 bases). Trimming stripped 10 bases from V and 7 bases from J, with 14 bases between. This CDR3 is built from 13 residues. Germline CDR1 reads SNHLY; CDR2 reads FYNNEI. The CDR3: CATTWTSNSPLHF. The CDR3 DNA reads TGTGCCACCACCTGGACATCGAATTCACCCCTCCACTTT. The variable domain in full, with the rest retrieved from reference TRBV2 and TRBJ1-6, is EPEVTQTPSHQVTQMGQEVILRCVPISNHLYFYWYRQILGQKVEFLVSFYNNEISEKSEIFDDQFSVERPDGSNFTLKIRSTKLEDSAMYFCATTWTSNSPLHFGNGTRLTVT.

The chain has TRBV18 and TRBJ1-2, with D unresolved. Between the trimmed V and J ends, which lost 3 bases and 1 base, there was a span of 9 bases. The germline V gene encodes CDR1 KGHSH and CDR2 LQKENI. The CDR3 has 14 amino acids. The CDR3 sequence: CASSPVKDNYGYTF. The CDR3 region has the DNA TGTGCCAGCTCACCCGTCAAGGATAACTATGGCTACACCTTC. The full variable domain, rest sourced from reference TRBV18 and TRBJ1-2, is NAGVMQNPRHLVRRRGQEARLRCSPMKGHSHVYWYRQLPEEGLKFMVYLQKENIIDESGMPKERFSAEFPKEGPSILRIQQVVRGDSAAYFCASSPVKDNYGYTFGSGTRLTVV.

This clonotype showed up just a few times. The chain joins TRBV27 to TRBJ1-5; the match to TRBD1 covers 9 bases. CDR1 is MNHEY and CDR2 is SMNVEV in the germline V gene (reference sequence). The V segment lost 0 bases and the J segment 5 bases; nucleotides outside the gene matches: 5. CDR3 length equals 16 residues. This CDR3 reads CASSLSRTGVHQPQHF. The CDR3 DNA sequence: TGTGCCAGCAGTTTATCGAGGACAGGGGTCCATCAGCCCCAGCATTTT.

This clonotype was detected a few times. One base away lies a much larger clone, so this may be a sequencing read error. V gene TRBV5-1 combines with J gene TRBJ2-7, with D possibly TRBD1 on 6 matching bases. Trimming removed 4 bases at V and 7 bases at J, with 21 bases between. The V gene's germline CDR1 is SGHRS and CDR2 YFSETQ. The length of the CDR3 is 15 residues. The CDR3 bases are TGCGCCAGCAGCCATCGGACAGAGAGGGACAATGAGCAGTACTTC. Its protein product is CASSHRTERDNEQYF.

The chain joins TRBV20-1 to TRBJ2-7, with a weak D call TRBD1 (5 bases). The CDR3 is 13 residues long. V was clipped by 2 bases and J by 3 bases, with 11 bases between them. Per the germline V gene, CDR1 is DFQATT and CDR2 is SNEGSKA (reference sequence). CDR3 protein: CSARFRADYEQYF. For the CDR3, the DNA is TGCAGTGCTAGATTCAGGGCAGACTACGAGCAGTACTTC.

In its sample, this clonotype was seen many times. The rearrangement uses TRBV6-4 and TRBJ2-1; D not resolved. Germline V gene sequence: CDR1 MRHNA, CDR2 SNTAGT. This CDR3 region has 13 residues. The V and J ends lost 4 bases and 5 bases respectively, with 9 bases between them. This chain's CDR3 is CASSGTDNNEQFF. The CDR3 DNA reads as TGTGCCAGCAGTGGGACGGATAACAATGAGCAGTTCTTC.

The gene calls are TRBV10-3 and TRBJ2-2; D unclear. The CDR3 sequence is 11 residues long. Germline loops: CDR1 ENHRY, CDR2 SYGVKD. V dropped 6 bases and J dropped 4 bases, with 3 bases sitting between them. CDR3 DNA sequence: TGTGCCATCAGCAGCACCGGGGAGCTGTTTTTT. Protein sequence: CAISSTGELFF.

This clonotype was seen repeatedly, ten times or more. The chain uses TRBV20-1 and TRBJ2-1, with 11 bases fitting TRBD2. With V trimmed by 0 bases and J by 4 bases, 11 bases remained unmatched. Germline V gene sequence: CDR1 DFQATT, CDR2 SNEGSKA (reference sequence). This CDR3 is built from 18 residues. The CDR3 sequence: CSARDTSTSGSLYNEQFF. In DNA, the CDR3 is TGCAGTGCTAGAGATACCTCTACTAGCGGGAGTTTATACAATGAGCAGTTCTTC.

This clonotype was picked up a small number of times. The CDR3 DNA sequence: TGTGCCAGCTCACGCACCAGCGACGAGCAGTACTTC. This sequence encodes CASSRTSDEQYF. This sequence joins TRBV18 and TRBJ2-7; no reliable D call. V lost 4 bases and J lost 5, with 9 bases in between. Per germline, CDR1 KGHSH and CDR2 LQKENI. The length of the CDR3 is 12 residues.

This clonotype was recorded at least ten times. DNA of the CDR3: TGTGCCAGTAGCACTTGGGGACTTAGAGATGAAAAACTGTTTTTT. Translation: CASSTWGLRDEKLFF. The V gene is TRBV19, the J gene TRBJ1-4, with D perhaps TRBD1 (5 bases). Between the trimmed V and J ends, which lost 6 bases and 6 bases, there was a span of 17 bases. Germline V gives CDR1 LNHDA, CDR2 SQIVND (reference sequence). The CDR3 is 15 residues long.

This clonotype was seen at least ten times. The chain combines TRBV10-3 with TRBJ2-7; TRBD1 matches at 7 bases. After removal of 0 bases from V and 2 bases from J, the junction contained 7 bases not matched to a gene. Germline V gene lookup returns CDR1 ENHRY and CDR2 SYGVKD. The CDR3 covers 16 residues. The CDR3 DNA reads as TGTGCCATCAGTGAGTCCCCGACAGGGCTAGCCTACGAGCAGTACTTC. Protein: CAISESPTGLAYEQYF.

This clonotype was seen many times. The rearrangement uses TRBV19 and TRBJ1-5; D gene ambiguous. The CDR3 is made up of 14 amino acids. Germline V CDR1 and CDR2: LNHDA, SQIVND (reference sequence). V dropped 6 bases and J dropped 4 bases, with 13 bases sitting between them. CDR3 amino acids: CASRGGIGNQPQHF. CDR3 coding DNA: TGTGCCAGTAGGGGAGGAATCGGAAATCAGCCCCAGCATTTT.

V and J are TRBV9 and TRBJ1-1; D unresolved. Looked up from germline, CDR1 is SGDLS and CDR2 is YYNGEE. Deletions cut 1 base from V and 6 bases from J, with 4 bases between. The CDR3 runs 11 residues. The CDR3 DNA reads TGTGCCAGCAGCGTAAAACCTGAAGCTTTCTTT. Translating it yields CASSVKPEAFF.

In its sample, this clonotype was seen a few times. The gene calls are TRBV11-2 and TRBJ1-1; tentatively, D is TRBD1 (6 bases). The CDR3 length is 16 residues. V gave up 2 bases and J gave up 2 bases, with 15 bases separating them. Germline V gene sequence: CDR1 SGHAT, CDR2 FQNNGV. The CDR3 DNA reads TGTGCCAGCAGCTTATCCGGGACACAAGCAAACACTGAAGCTTTCTTT. Its translation: CASSLSGTQANTEAFF.

About this clonotype itself: Mismatch with germline at one junction end may stem from a read error. The rearrangement links TRBV29-1 to TRBJ1-1; D is ambiguous. The V gene's germline CDR1 is SQVTM and CDR2 ANQGSEA. There are 12 residues in the CDR3. CDR3 nucleotides: TGCAGCGTTGAGGACCCGCGGGCTGACGCTTTCTTT. Translated: CSVEDPRADAFF.